What follows describes a single T cell receptor beta chain. This clone was observed a single time. There is no known antigen for this receptor. Base-call qualities are not available, and no considerably larger clone is one nucleotide away. The library was generated by the immunoSEQ multiplex PCR assay. TCRbeta CDR3 sequencing was performed as a commercial service by an external provider. From the authors' description of their analysis: Productive nucleotide sequences and amino acid sequences obtained through in silico translation were used in the analyses. Diversity was quantified by Renyi entropy over a range of alpha values, with sample size equalised by taking the median of 200 repeated subsamples. Pairwise repertoire distance was calculated as one minus the Chao-modified Jaccard index, correcting for under-sampling, and used for clustering. Frequency-weighted overlap with synovial clonotypes was computed over 200 sample sizes, 200 draws without replacement each, and reported at the smaller sample's size. TCRdb took over this immuneACCESS table, retaining in-frame rearrangements with V and J assigned. Such tables are incomplete; in checked studies, under half of the missing clones stem from an unresolved V gene, and the remainder is unexplained. V and J calls and clone size come straight from that table; D and trimming were deduced from the DNA. The sample table shows 30,000 to 40,000 clones, and nearly 97% are seen once. In total, the top ten clones hold approximately 0.19% of the sample.

The sequenced samples came from patients who had active juvenile idiopathic arthritis. Right after thawing, the cells went straight into sorting, and Live/Dead Fixable Near-IR Stain was used to exclude dead cells. CDR1 and CDR2, per the germline V gene, are SGHDT and YYEEEE. V and J are truncated by 4 bases and 5 bases respectively, leaving an intervening sequence of 10 bases. The CDR3 runs 12 residues from the cysteine to the phenylalanine. Just the 36-base CDR3 DNA is kept, in frame starting at base 1. The data belong to a study of circulating and synovial CD4+ cells in juvenile arthritis (dated by TCRdb to the mid-2010s). About the full investigation: Within each patient, the TCRbeta CDR3 repertoires of synovial CD4 T cells, bulk blood CD4 T cells and circulating HLA-DR+ CD4 T cells were compared. The goal of the repertoire sequencing was to confirm that synovial clonotypes were enriched in a circulating synovial-like CD4 T cell subset.

The investigation overall reported the following: Compared with bulk blood CD4 repertoires, both the synovial and the circulating pathogenic-like lymphocyte repertoires were less diverse, and some CPL samples were as oligoclonal as synovium. Circulating pathogenic-like lymphocytes clustered with synovial T cells and shared a substantially higher fraction of CDR3 sequences with synovium than bulk blood. Because overlap with synovium rose as sequencing depth increased, the measured fractions of shared clonotypes likely underestimated the overlap of the full repertoire. The difference between circulating pathogenic-like lymphocytes and bulk blood T cells was not detected by traditional Vbeta family usage analysis. CPL and bulk blood CD4 samples differed in T cell genome counts by at least an order of magnitude, so sample-size effects were addressed.

This TCR was recovered from a human donor with juvenile idiopathic arthritis. The chain is made from TRBV5-6 and TRBJ2-7, and perhaps TRBD1 as D gene, on 6 matching bases. The sample was CD4+ T cells from blood. In nucleotide form, the sequence is TGTGCCAGCAGCCGCAGGGGCCACGAGCAGTACTTC. Its protein product is CASSRRGHEQYF.